This T cell receptor beta chain came from a study of shared clonotypes between healthy human individuals. Study findings and constraints: As a rule, naive subsets had a larger estimated richness than memory subsets.

Between the trimmed V and J ends, which lost 2 bases and 2 bases, there was a span of 8 bases. CDR3 size: 14 residues. About this clone: The antigen remains unidentified.

Running of the assay took place at deep level. The protocol was immunoSEQ multiplex PCR, while the TCRdb copy is restricted to in-frame clones and leaves out a portion. Altogether fewer than 1.6 million clones are present, roughly 98.5% being singletons, with the ten largest covering 0.36%. The sequencing sample was made of naive CD4+ T cells sorted from blood. Subset: CD45RA+ positively selected. The clonotype comes from a man aged 25-45 years in good health. V usage is TRBV5-7 and J usage is TRBJ1-5, with D unclear. TRBV5-7 has ORF status, its function being uncertain. The CDR3 DNA reads as TGTGCCAGCAGCTTAAGTTCAGGCAATCAGCCCCAGCATTTT. Translated: CASSLSSGNQPQHF.